This TCR beta chain originates from a study of identical twins. The CDR3 covers 13 residues. The V and J ends lost 2 bases and 8 bases respectively, with 7 bases between them. CDR1 and CDR2 (germline): MNHNY, SVGAGI (reference sequence). Template switching (which added a universal primer site) was used, and cDNA carried unique molecular identifiers. TCRdb reprocessed the 5' RACE reads via MiXCR and lists one record per CDR3 protein. In the table there are about 720,000 distinct CDR3 sequences, about 20% of which are singletons. Remarks on this clonotype: Its antigen remains unknown.

Study-level findings and limits: Insertions were fewer in abundant cord blood beta clonotypes, whereas memory repertoires showed none of this pattern.

These records were also assigned to another study, of T cells expressing NK-cell markers. That study adds: Sequenced donors, eight in total, included seven who were HCMV-seropositive and one who was seronegative.

The sequencing sample was made of PBMCs. The sequence was obtained from a woman between 18 and 29 years old in good health. V gene TRBV6-6 combines with J gene TRBJ1-6; D uncertain. The CDR3 DNA sequence: TGTGCCAGCAGTTACGACTTAGATTCACCCCTCCACTTT. Amino acid sequence: CASSYDLDSPLHF.